This T cell receptor (beta chain) was identified during a study of memory CD4+ T cells and cytomegalovirus serostatus. Clones were read by immunoSEQ multiplex PCR, and TCRdb kept only the in-frame ones, dropping some. Of 50,000 or so clones in the sample, 70% to 85% were seen once. Single viable CD3+CD4+CD8-CD45RO+ cells were sorted as the memory CD4+ T cells. The CDR3 spans 12 residues. The germline V and J ends were trimmed by 7 bases and 4 bases, with 10 bases remaining between them. From germline, CDR1 is MNHNS and CDR2 SASEGT. The chain has TRBV6-1 and TRBJ1-2; weak D call: TRBD1 (6 bases). Sequencing used memory CD4+ T cells from blood. This clonotype was sampled from an adult in good health and CMV-seronegative. The CDR3 nucleotides are TGTGCCAGCACCGGACAGACCTATGGCTACACCTTC. Amino acids: CASTGQTYGYTF.